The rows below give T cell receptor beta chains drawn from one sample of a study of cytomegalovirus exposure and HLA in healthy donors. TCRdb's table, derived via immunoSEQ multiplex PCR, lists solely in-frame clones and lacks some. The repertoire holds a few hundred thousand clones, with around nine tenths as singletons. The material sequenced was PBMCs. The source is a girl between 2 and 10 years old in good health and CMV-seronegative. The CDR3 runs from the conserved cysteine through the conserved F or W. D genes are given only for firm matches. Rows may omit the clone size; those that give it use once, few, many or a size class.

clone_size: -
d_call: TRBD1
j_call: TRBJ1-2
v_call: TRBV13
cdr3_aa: CASSSRQGQDGYTF
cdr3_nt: TGTGCCAGCAGTTCTCGACAGGGTCAGGATGGCTACACCTTC

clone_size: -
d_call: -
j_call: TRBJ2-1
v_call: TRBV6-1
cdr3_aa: CASTGMGSYNEQFF
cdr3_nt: TGTGCCAGCACGGGGATGGGCTCCTACAATGAGCAGTTCTTC

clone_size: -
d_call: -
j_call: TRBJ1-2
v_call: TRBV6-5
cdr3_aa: CASRGDVWGYTF
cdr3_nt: TGTGCCAGCAGGGGAGATGTTTGGGGCTACACCTTC

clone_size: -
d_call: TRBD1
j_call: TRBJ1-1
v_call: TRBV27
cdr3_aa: CASSFLRTGALNTEAFF
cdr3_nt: TGTGCCAGCAGTTTCCTGAGGACAGGGGCCTTGAACACTGAAGCTTTCTTT

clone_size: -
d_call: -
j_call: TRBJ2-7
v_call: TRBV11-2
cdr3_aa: CASSLSEGNQQYF
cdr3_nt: TGTGCCAGCAGCTTAAGTGAGGGTAATCAGCAGTACTTC

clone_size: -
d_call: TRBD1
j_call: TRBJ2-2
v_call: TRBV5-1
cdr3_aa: CASSLEKGQGDTGELFF
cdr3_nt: TGCGCCAGCAGCTTGGAGAAGGGACAGGGGGACACCGGGGAGCTGTTTTTT

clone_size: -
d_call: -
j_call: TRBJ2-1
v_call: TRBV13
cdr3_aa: CASSLGRAIVDEQFF
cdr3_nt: TGTGCCAGCAGCTTAGGCCGCGCAATTGTCGATGAGCAGTTCTTC

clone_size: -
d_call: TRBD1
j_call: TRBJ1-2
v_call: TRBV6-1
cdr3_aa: CASRTRTGWDYGYTF
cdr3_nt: TGTGCCAGCAGAACCAGGACAGGGTGGGACTATGGCTACACCTTC

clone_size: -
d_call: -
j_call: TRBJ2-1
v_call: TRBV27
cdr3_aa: CASVQGTHSYNEQFF
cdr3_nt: TGTGCCAGTGTACAGGGAACACACTCCTACAATGAGCAGTTCTTC

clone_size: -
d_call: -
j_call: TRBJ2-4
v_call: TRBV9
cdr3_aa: CASRYRADIQYF
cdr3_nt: TGTGCCAGCAGGTACAGGGCGGACATTCAGTACTTC

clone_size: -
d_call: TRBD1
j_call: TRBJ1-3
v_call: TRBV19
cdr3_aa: CASSIGQGNSGNTIYF
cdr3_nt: TGTGCCAGTAGTATCGGACAGGGCAACTCTGGAAACACCATATATTTT

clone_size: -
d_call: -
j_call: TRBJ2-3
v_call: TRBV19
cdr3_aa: CASSIRGDTQYF
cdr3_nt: TGTGCCAGTAGTATCCGCGGCGATACGCAGTATTTT

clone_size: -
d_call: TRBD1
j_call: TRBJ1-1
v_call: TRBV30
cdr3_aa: CAWSVGGQGLGTEAFF
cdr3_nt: TGTGCCTGGAGTGTAGGGGGACAGGGGTTAGGCACTGAAGCTTTCTTT

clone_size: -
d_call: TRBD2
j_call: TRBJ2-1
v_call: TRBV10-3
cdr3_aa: CAISPQLAGEFNEQFF
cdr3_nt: TGTGCCATCAGCCCACAACTAGCGGGAGAATTCAATGAGCAGTTCTTC

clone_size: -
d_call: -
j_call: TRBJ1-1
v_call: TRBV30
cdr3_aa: CAWNQGGRTEAFF
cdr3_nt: TGTGCCTGGAATCAGGGCGGTCGCACTGAAGCTTTCTTT

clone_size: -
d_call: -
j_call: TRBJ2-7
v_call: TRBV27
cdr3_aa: CASSLGRGLEQYF
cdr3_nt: TGTGCCAGCAGTTTAGGGCGGGGGCTGGAGCAGTACTTC

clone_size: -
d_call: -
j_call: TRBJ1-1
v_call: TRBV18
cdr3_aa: CASSPSGTEAFF
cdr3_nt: TGTGCCAGCTCACCCTCGGGGACTGAAGCTTTCTTT

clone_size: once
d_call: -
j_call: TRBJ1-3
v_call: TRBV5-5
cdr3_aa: CASSSRVGFSGNTIYF
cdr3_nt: TGTGCCAGCAGCTCCAGGGTTGGATTCTCTGGAAACACCATATATTTT

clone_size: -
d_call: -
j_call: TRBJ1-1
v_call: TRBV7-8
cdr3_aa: CASRPVGVGAEAFF
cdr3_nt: TGTGCCAGCAGGCCCGTGGGAGTCGGGGCTGAAGCTTTCTTT

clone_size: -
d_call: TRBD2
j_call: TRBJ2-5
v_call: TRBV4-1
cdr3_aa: CASSSTSGAGETQYF
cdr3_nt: TGCGCCAGCTCATCTACTAGCGGGGCCGGGGAGACCCAGTACTTC

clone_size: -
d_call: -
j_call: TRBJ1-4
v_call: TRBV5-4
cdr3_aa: CASSLGGQVANEKLFF
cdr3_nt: TGTGCCAGCAGCTTGGGTGGTCAGGTCGCTAATGAAAAACTGTTTTTT

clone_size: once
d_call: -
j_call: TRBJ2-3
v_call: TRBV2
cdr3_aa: CASRKEGLLTDTQYF
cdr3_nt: TGTGCCAGCAGAAAAGAGGGACTTTTAACAGATACGCAGTATTTT

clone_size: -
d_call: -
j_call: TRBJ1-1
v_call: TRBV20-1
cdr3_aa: CSATRKGEAFF
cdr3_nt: TGCAGTGCTACCCGAAAGGGGGAAGCTTTCTTT

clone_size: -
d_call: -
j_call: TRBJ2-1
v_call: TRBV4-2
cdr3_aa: CASIGGVDNEQFF
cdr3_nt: TGTGCCAGCATAGGGGGAGTAGACAATGAGCAGTTCTTC

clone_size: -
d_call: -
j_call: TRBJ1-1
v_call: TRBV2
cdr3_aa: CASSEWQNTEAFF
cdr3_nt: TGTGCCAGCAGTGAATGGCAAAACACTGAAGCTTTCTTT

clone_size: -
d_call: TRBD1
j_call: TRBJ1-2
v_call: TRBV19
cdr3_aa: CASKDRGTAYGYTF
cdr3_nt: TGTGCCAGTAAAGACAGGGGGACCGCCTATGGCTACACCTTC